These 23 T cell receptor beta chains were all obtained from the same sample, sequenced in a study of Ad26.COV2.S vaccination and SARS-CoV-2 variants. The assay was immunoSEQ multiplex PCR, and TCRdb's table has in-frame clones only and misses some. The sample yields around 400,000 clones, more than 80% seen once. Treatment reported: roughly 19 received Ad26.COV2.S at low or high dose, single or two shots; about 5 received placebo; per-sample allocation not given. Day 63 following the first vaccine or placebo injection was when the samples were taken. The specimen was peripheral blood, collected in a trial of Ad26.COV2.S vaccine versus placebo. The receptor source for this set is a person between 18 and 60 years old who received the Ad26.COV2.S COVID-19 vaccine or a placebo.

The V call is TRBV29-1, the J call TRBJ1-1, with D hard to call. This CDR3 has 12 amino acids. Trimming left V 4 bases short and J 3 bases short, with 9 bases between. Germline CDR1 and CDR2: SQVTM and ANQGSEA. The DNA for the CDR3 is TGCAGCGTTGTGTACCAGCACACTGAAGCTTTCTTT. It codes for CSVVYQHTEAFF.

This rearrangement joins TRBV5-1 to TRBJ1-1, with no clear D. Trimming removed 0 bases at V and 1 base at J, with 10 bases between. The germline CDR1 and CDR2 sequences are SGHRS and YFSETQ. The CDR3 has 15 residues. CDR3 loop: CASSLDRLANTEAFF. The CDR3 coding sequence is TGCGCCAGCAGCTTGGATCGCCTCGCGAACACTGAAGCTTTCTTT. Full variable domain (missing parts from reference TRBV5-1 and TRBJ1-1): KAGVTQTPRYLIKTRGQQVTLSCSPISGHRSVSWYQQTPGQGLQFLFEYFSETQRNKGNFPGRFSGRQFSNSRSEMNVSTLELGDSALYLCASSLDRLANTEAFFGQGTRLTVV.

This rearrangement joins TRBV7-9 to TRBJ2-7; 7 nucleotides match TRBD2. Germline V gene data show CDR1 as SEHNR and CDR2 as FQNEAQ (reference sequence). The V segment lost 3 bases and the J segment 3 bases; nucleotides outside the gene matches: 8. The CDR3 has 15 residues. CDR3 sequence (DNA): TGTGCCAGCAGCTTCACGCTAGCGGAACACTACGAGCAGTACTTC. It specifies CASSFTLAEHYEQYF.

This clone was counted a single time. The chain employs TRBV5-1 and TRBJ2-7, with D possibly being TRBD1 or TRBD2 (5 bases each). Germline CDR1 SGHRS, CDR2 YFSETQ. The ends were cut back, 0 bases at V and 5 bases at J, with 15 bases in the middle. This CDR3 has 15 residues. Written as DNA, the CDR3 is TGCGCCAGCAGCTTGGGGGACGGAGGTCTGCACGAGCAGTACTTC. Translation gives CASSLGDGGLHEQYF. Full variable domain (rest looked up from reference TRBV5-1 and TRBJ2-7): KAGVTQTPRYLIKTRGQQVTLSCSPISGHRSVSWYQQTPGQGLQFLFEYFSETQRNKGNFPGRFSGRQFSNSRSEMNVSTLELGDSALYLCASSLGDGGLHEQYFGPGTRLTVT.

As DNA, the CDR3 is TGTGCCAGCAGCGTCAGAGGGACCACCGGGGAGCTGTTTTTT. Protein product: CASSVRGTTGELFF. The chain employs TRBV9 and TRBJ2-2; D is possibly TRBD1 or TRBD2 (5 bases each). The length of the CDR3 is 14 residues. V was shortened by 2 bases and J by 4 bases, with 9 bases between the two germline ends. In germline, CDR1 is SGDLS, CDR2 YYNGEE.

The chain recombines TRBV7-9 with TRBJ1-4, with D unresolved. Trimming removed 1 base from V and 0 bases from J, with 9 bases in between. Germline loops: CDR1 SEHNR, CDR2 FQNEAQ (reference sequence). CDR3 length equals 16 residues. CDR3 DNA: TGTGCCAGCAGCTTAGTTGTAGCCGCAACTAATGAAAAACTGTTTTTT. Translation gives CASSLVVAATNEKLFF. Full variable domain (rest looked up from reference TRBV7-9 and TRBJ1-4): DTGVSQNPRHKITKRGQNVTFRCDPISEHNRLYWYRQTLGQGPEFLTYFQNEAQLEKSRLLSDRFSAERPKGSFSTLEIQRTEQGDSAMYLCASSLVVAATNEKLFFGSGTQLSVL.

The CDR3 is CASSPGQGGTYEQYF. The CDR3 DNA follows: TGTGCCAGCTCACCGGGACAGGGGGGGACCTACGAGCAGTACTTC. The chain couples TRBV18 to TRBJ2-7; 11 bases fit TRBD1. V was clipped by 3 bases and J by 2 bases; unmatched bases: 3. Germline V CDR1 and CDR2: KGHSH, LQKENI. The CDR3 covers 15 residues.

V gene TRBV9 combines with J gene TRBJ2-1; D unclear. From germline, CDR1 is SGDLS and CDR2 YYNGEE. V was shortened by 0 bases and J by 1 base, with 8 bases between the two germline ends. The CDR3 length is 15 residues. The CDR3 coding sequence is TGTGCCAGCAGCGTAGTGCTGGATTCCTACAATGAGCAGTTCTTC. This codes for CASSVVLDSYNEQFF.

This clone was observed a handful of times. J is TRBJ1-4 and V is TRBV5-6; D may be TRBD1 (5 bases). CDR3 length: 15 amino acids. The V and J ends lost 0 bases and 2 bases respectively, with 8 bases between them. The germline V gene has CDR1 SGHDT and CDR2 YYEEEE. CDR3 coding DNA: TGTGCCAGCAGCTTGGCACGGGACACTAATGAAAAACTGTTTTTT. Protein product: CASSLARDTNEKLFF.

This clone was seen just once. The chain has TRBV12-3 or TRBV12-4 and TRBJ2-5; D is undetermined. The CDR3 covers 13 residues. V lost 0 bases, J lost 5 bases, and 7 bases lay in between. CDR3 protein: CASSLAGTETQYF. The CDR3 bases are TGTGCCAGCAGTTTAGCGGGAACGGAGACCCAGTACTTC.

The V gene is TRBV9, the J gene TRBJ2-7; 9 bases are a match to TRBD2. V lost 2 bases, J lost 7 bases, and 7 bases stayed unmatched. This CDR3 comprises 14 residues. From germline, CDR1 is SGDLS and CDR2 YYNGEE. This CDR3 reads CASSVFGTSSEQYF. The CDR3 DNA reads TGTGCCAGCAGCGTTTTCGGGACTAGCTCGGAGCAGTACTTC.

In this sample, this clone turned up a few times. The V call is TRBV19, the J call TRBJ2-2, with a weak D call TRBD1 (6 bases). Trimming shortened V by 2 bases and J by 4 bases, and 17 bases separated the two germline ends. Per germline, CDR1 LNHDA and CDR2 SQIVND (reference sequence). The length of the CDR3 is 17 residues. In nucleotides, the CDR3 is TGTGCCAGTAGTATACGTGCTCAGGGGCGAGGCACCGGGGAGCTGTTTTTT. Translation gives CASSIRAQGRGTGELFF. Complete variable domain (other parts from reference TRBV19 and TRBJ2-2): DGGITQSPKYLFRKEGQNVTLSCEQNLNHDAMYWYRQDPGQGLRLIYYSQIVNDFQKGDIAEGYSVSREKKESFPLTVTSAQKNPTAFYLCASSIRAQGRGTGELFFGEGSRLTVL.

The V call is TRBV28, the J call TRBJ2-1; no clear D gene. Trimming removed 6 bases from V and 7 bases from J, with 10 bases in between. The CDR3 is 12 amino acids. The germline gives CDR1 MDHEN, CDR2 SYDVKM. CDR3 region: CASSSMSNEQFF. The CDR3 nucleotides are TGTGCCAGCAGCAGTATGAGTAATGAGCAGTTCTTC.

This chain joins TRBV3-1 (or the pseudogene TRBV3-2) and TRBJ1-2; 9 bases line up with TRBD1. The junction had 11 bases not matched to a gene; V was cut back by 2 bases and J by 7 bases. CDR1 and CDR2 from the germline V gene are LGHDT and YNNKEL (reference sequence). The CDR3 contains 16 residues. This CDR3 reads CASSQKGGTGQGGYTF. CDR3 coding DNA: TGTGCCAGCAGCCAAAAGGGAGGGACAGGGCAAGGTGGCTACACCTTC.

The genes are TRBV15 and TRBJ2-7, with TRBD2 identical over 10 bases. V lost 2 bases and J lost 7; bases outside the gene matches: 8. Germline V gene sequence: CDR1 LNHNV, CDR2 YYDKDF (reference sequence). The CDR3 has 15 residues. The CDR3 DNA is TGTGCCACCAGCAGACAGCTAGCGGGAGTTGAAGAGCAGTACTTC. Its protein product is CATSRQLAGVEEQYF. The variable domain in full, with the rest retrieved from reference TRBV15 and TRBJ2-7, is DAMVIQNPRYQVTQFGKPVTLSCSQTLNHNVMYWYQQKSSQAPKLLFHYYDKDFNNEADTPDNFQSRRPNTSFCFLDIRSPGLGDTAMYLCATSRQLAGVEEQYFGPGTRLTVT.

The J gene is TRBJ1-1, the V gene TRBV4-2, with D possibly matching TRBD1 (5 bases). CDR3 size: 17 residues. V shed 4 bases and J shed 3 bases, with 21 bases lying between them. Per the germline V gene, CDR1 is LGHNA and CDR2 is YNFKEQ. CDR3 region: CASSPRGSAGRDTEAFF. As DNA, the CDR3 is TGTGCCAGCAGCCCAAGGGGTTCCGCAGGGCGGGACACTGAAGCTTTCTTT.

The rearrangement links TRBV6-5 to TRBJ2-7; 7 nucleotides align to TRBD2. Per the germline V gene, CDR1 is MNHEY and CDR2 is SVGAGI. With 0 bases clipped from V and 2 bases from J, the junction kept 7 bases outside the gene matches. The CDR3 length is 16 residues. The chain's CDR3 is CASSYSSASGTYEQYF. The DNA of the CDR3 is TGTGCCAGCAGTTACTCGTCCGCTAGCGGTACCTACGAGCAGTACTTC.

The V and J genes are TRBV5-6 and TRBJ1-3; possible D gene TRBD1, 6 bases. This CDR3 region has 15 residues. Germline-derived CDR1 and CDR2 are SGHDT and YYEEEE. Trimming left V 4 bases short and J 6 bases short, with 17 bases between. CDR3 amino acids: CASSGSEEGENTIYF. The CDR3 nucleotides are TGTGCCAGCAGCGGCTCTGAGGAGGGGGAAAACACCATATATTTT.

The chain carries TRBV7-2 and TRBJ1-4; TRBD1 is a possible D gene (5 bases). The CDR3 totals 18 residues. Trimming removed 1 base at V and 5 bases at J, with 20 bases between. CDR1 and CDR2 from the germline V gene are SGHTA and FQGNSA. Here the CDR3 DNA reads TGTGCCAGCAGCTTAGATGTGGGGGGGAGACGGGTCAATGAAAAACTGTTTTTT. Its protein product is CASSLDVGGRRVNEKLFF. Looking up the rest from reference TRBV7-2 and TRBJ1-4 gives the full variable domain: GAGVSQSPSNKVTEKGKDVELRCDPISGHTALYWYRQSLGQGLEFLIYFQGNSAPDKSGLPSDRFSAERTGGSVSTLTIQRTQQEDSAVYLCASSLDVGGRRVNEKLFFGSGTQLSVL.

V usage is TRBV7-2 and J usage is TRBJ2-3; D is possibly TRBD2 (6 bases). The CDR3 runs 15 residues. From germline, CDR1 is SGHTA and CDR2 FQGNSA. Trimming left V 3 bases short and J 2 bases short, with 12 bases between. The CDR3 DNA sequence: TGTGCCAGCAGCTTCGATCGGGGGATCACAGATACGCAGTATTTT. Translated: CASSFDRGITDTQYF.

The V and J genes are TRBV11-2 and TRBJ1-2, with 7 positions matching TRBD1. Germline V CDR1 and CDR2: SGHAT, FQNNGV. The CDR3 is made up of 17 amino acids. V lost 0 bases, J lost 3 bases, and 10 bases stayed unmatched. CDR3 sequence: CASSLDPPAQGYYGYTF. CDR3 nucleotides: TGTGCCAGCAGCTTAGACCCGCCGGCACAGGGGTACTATGGCTACACCTTC.

Notes on this clone: At one of its ends the junction is not consistent with the germline gene, which may arise from a read error. The rearrangement links TRBV7-3 to TRBJ2-7, with 7 positions matching TRBD2. In germline, CDR1 is SGHTA, CDR2 FQGTGA. The CDR3 runs 16 residues. CDR3 sequence (DNA): TGTGCCAGCAGCCCAGCCGGGCGGGACTACCAACCGCCGGGGCGGTTC. Protein product: CASSPAGRDYQPPGRF.

This sequence joins TRBV21-1 and TRBJ1-2; the table's D call, TRBD1, has no DNA check behind it. TRBV21-1 has pseudogene status. The CDR3 is 18 amino acids. The CDR3 loop reads CASIGRGTGAAANYGYTF. CDR3 in DNA: TGTGCCAGCATCGGAAGGGGGACAGGGGCAGCAGCTAACTATGGCTACACCTTC.